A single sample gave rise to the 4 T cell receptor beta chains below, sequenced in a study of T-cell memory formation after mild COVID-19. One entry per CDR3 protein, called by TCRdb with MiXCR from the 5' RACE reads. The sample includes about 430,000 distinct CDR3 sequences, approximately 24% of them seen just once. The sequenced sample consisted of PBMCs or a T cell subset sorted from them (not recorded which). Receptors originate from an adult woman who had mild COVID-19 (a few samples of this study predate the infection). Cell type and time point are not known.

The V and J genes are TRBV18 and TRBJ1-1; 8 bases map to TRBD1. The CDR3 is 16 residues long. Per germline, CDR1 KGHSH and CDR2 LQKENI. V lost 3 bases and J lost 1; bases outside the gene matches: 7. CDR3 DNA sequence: TGTGCCAGCTCACCCCTCCGAGGACAGGGGAACACTGAAGCTTTCTTT. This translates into CASSPLRGQGNTEAFF. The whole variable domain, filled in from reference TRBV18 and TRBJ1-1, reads NAGVMQNPRHLVRRRGQEARLRCSPMKGHSHVYWYRQLPEEGLKFMVYLQKENIIDESGMPKERFSAEFPKEGPSILRIQQVVRGDSAAYFCASSPLRGQGNTEAFFGQGTRLTVV.

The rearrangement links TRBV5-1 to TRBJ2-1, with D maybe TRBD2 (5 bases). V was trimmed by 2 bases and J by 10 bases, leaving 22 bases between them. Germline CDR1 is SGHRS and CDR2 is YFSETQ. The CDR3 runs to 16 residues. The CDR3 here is CASSFRADYSESEQFF. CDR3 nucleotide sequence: TGCGCCAGCAGCTTCAGAGCGGATTACTCAGAGTCGGAGCAGTTCTTC.

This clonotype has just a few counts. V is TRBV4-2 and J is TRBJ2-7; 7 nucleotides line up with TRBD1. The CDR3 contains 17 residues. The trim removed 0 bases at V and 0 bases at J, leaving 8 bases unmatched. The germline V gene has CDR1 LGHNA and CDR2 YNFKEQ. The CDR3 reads CASSQDLRDRGSYEQYF. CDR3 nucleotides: TGTGCCAGCAGCCAAGATCTCCGGGACAGAGGCTCCTACGAGCAGTACTTC.

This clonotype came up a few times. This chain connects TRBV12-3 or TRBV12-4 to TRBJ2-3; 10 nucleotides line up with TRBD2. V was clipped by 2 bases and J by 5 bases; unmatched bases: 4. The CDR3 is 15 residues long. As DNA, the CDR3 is TGTGCCAGCAGTTTACTAGCGGGGGTGAGAGATACGCAGTATTTT. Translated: CASSLLAGVRDTQYF.